Presented here are 20 T cell receptor beta chains from one specimen sequenced in a study of cytomegalovirus exposure and HLA in healthy donors. PCR primers comprised 60 Vbeta and 13 Jbeta primers. TCRdb keeps only in-frame clones here, not all; method: immunoSEQ multiplex PCR. Of roughly 150,000 clones in the sample, 64% were seen once. Sequenced material: PBMCs. The receptors here all came from a woman aged 25-40 years in good health and CMV-seropositive.

Only a few counts were recorded for this clone. The chain is built from TRBV2 and TRBJ2-7; D is possibly TRBD1 (6 bases). CDR3 length: 13 amino acids. From germline, CDR1 is SNHLY and CDR2 FYNNEI. V shed 3 bases and J shed 5 bases, with 11 bases lying between them. The CDR3 bases are TGTGCCAGCAGTGATACAGGGTATCACGAGCAGTACTTC. Amino acid sequence: CASSDTGYHEQYF.

The V gene is TRBV16, the J gene TRBJ1-2; 8 bases are shared with TRBD1. The germline V gene encodes CDR1 KGHSY and CDR2 FQNENV. This CDR3 comprises 18 residues. Unmatched junction bases numbered 13, after V lost 2 bases and J lost 2 bases. CDR3: CASSQPLDREYKNYGYTF. In DNA form, the CDR3 reads TGTGCCAGCAGCCAACCTTTGGACAGGGAATACAAAAACTATGGCTACACCTTC.

This sequence joins TRBV6-1 and TRBJ1-3; no definite D call. This CDR3 is 16 amino acids long. V was clipped by 2 bases and J by 2 bases, with 13 bases between them. CDR1 is MNHNS, CDR2 SASEGT, per germline. CDR3 nucleotide sequence: TGTGCCAGCAGTGAACGGAAGACATTTCCTGGAAACACCATATATTTT. Its protein is CASSERKTFPGNTIYF.

CDR3 bases: TGCGCCAGCAGCCCAGGCCTTGCACTCTTACTCCCTGAAGCTTTCTTT. Translated, it gives CASSPGLALLLPEAFF. V gene TRBV5-1 combines with J gene TRBJ1-1; no clear D. Germline assignment: CDR1 SGHRS and CDR2 YFSETQ. Between the trimmed V and J ends, which lost 4 bases and 6 bases, there was a span of 22 bases. There are 16 residues in the CDR3.

The rearrangement uses TRBV28 and TRBJ2-7; 7 positions agree with TRBD2. This CDR3 is built from 13 residues. With V trimmed by 10 bases and J by 4 bases, 10 bases remained unmatched. Germline V gene data show CDR1 as MDHEN and CDR2 as SYDVKM. CDR3 sequence reads: CATFRGGSYEQYF. The DNA for the CDR3 is TGTGCCACCTTTCGGGGAGGGTCTTACGAGCAGTACTTC.

The J gene is TRBJ1-3, the V gene TRBV15; D gene unclear. V gave up 5 bases and J gave up 4 bases, with 9 bases separating them. This CDR3 has 13 residues. Germline V gene sequence: CDR1 LNHNV, CDR2 YYDKDF (reference sequence). DNA for the CDR3: TGTGCCACCAGCTCCTTAGCAGGAAACACCATATATTTT. It is translated as CATSSLAGNTIYF.

This chain joins TRBV5-1 and TRBJ2-2; no definite D call. The V and J ends lost 0 bases and 0 bases respectively, with 6 bases between them. The CDR3 spans 15 residues. Germline CDR1 is SGHRS and CDR2 is YFSETQ. DNA for the CDR3: TGCGCCAGCAGCTTGGTCAGCGCGAACACCGGGGAGCTGTTTTTT. Amino acid sequence: CASSLVSANTGELFF.

V and J are TRBV2 and TRBJ2-7; 8 positions match TRBD2. Germline CDR1 and CDR2: SNHLY and FYNNEI. The CDR3 sequence is 14 residues long. Germline trimming cut 1 base from V and 2 bases from J; bases unmatched to any gene: 1. Here the CDR3 reads CASSEGRGAYEQYF. The CDR3 region has the DNA TGTGCCAGCAGTGAAGGGCGGGGGGCCTACGAGCAGTACTTC.

The gene calls are TRBV15 and TRBJ2-7; D is possibly TRBD1 (6 bases). The CDR3 contains 14 residues. V was cut by 3 bases and J by 3 bases, with 12 bases left in between. The germline gives CDR1 LNHNV, CDR2 YYDKDF (reference sequence). Here the CDR3 DNA reads TGTGCCACCAGCAGGAGGGGGTCGGGCTACGAGCAGTACTTC. Residues: CATSRRGSGYEQYF.

CDR3 nucleotides: TGTGCCAGCAGTCCGGGGGGAAGATACAATGAGCAGTTCTTC. The encoded protein is CASSPGGRYNEQFF. The V gene is TRBV6-7, the J gene TRBJ2-1; 7 nucleotides align to TRBD2. TRBV6-7 is classed as an ORF, of uncertain function. V was pared by 5 bases and J by 4 bases, with 5 bases of the junction left unmatched. CDR3 length: 14 residues.

This clone appeared a few times. This chain connects TRBV5-1 to TRBJ2-3, with 9 nucleotides matching TRBD1. The junction had 8 bases not matched to a gene; V was cut back by 4 bases and J by 2 bases. Germline V gene lookup returns CDR1 SGHRS and CDR2 YFSETQ. The CDR3 has 16 amino acids. In DNA, the CDR3 is TGCGCCAGCAGCACTGGACAGGGGTTCTCCACAGATACGCAGTATTTT. The encoded protein is CASSTGQGFSTDTQYF.

This clone occurred once. The CDR3 nucleotides are TGCGCCAGCAGCATTGGTACTAGCGGGAGTCGACCCTACGAGCAGTACTTC. Its translation: CASSIGTSGSRPYEQYF. The chain couples TRBV5-1 to TRBJ2-7, with 11 positions matching TRBD2. The CDR3 sequence is 17 residues long. Losses at the gene ends were 4 bases for V and 2 bases for J; bases not matched to a gene: 11. In germline, CDR1 is SGHRS, CDR2 YFSETQ.

The chain carries TRBV28 and TRBJ2-3; D call uncertain. The CDR3 length is 14 residues. V lost 2 bases and J lost 0, with 6 bases in between. CDR1 and CDR2 (germline): MDHEN, SYDVKM. The CDR3 DNA reads TGTGCCAGCAGTTTAGGGCCCAGCACAGATACGCAGTATTTT. Translation gives CASSLGPSTDTQYF.

In the case of this clone: At one end, the junction sequence differs from germline, possibly due to a read error. The rearrangement uses TRBV5-1 and TRBJ1-1; D is possibly TRBD1 (6 bases). This CDR3 region has 17 residues. CDR1 and CDR2 (germline): SGHRS, YFSETQ. CDR3 sequence (DNA): TGCGCCAGCAGCTTGCCCACACTAATGTTAAGGGACACTGAAGCTTTCTTC. Translated: CASSLPTLMLRDTEAFF.

Worth noting for this clone: This CDR3 is also generated by other DNA sequences in the sample. Here the CDR3 reads CASSPGQGGKPQHF. The CDR3 DNA is TGTGCCAGCTCCCCGGGACAGGGAGGGAAGCCCCAGCATTTT. V is TRBV18 and J is TRBJ1-5, with 9 bases identical to TRBD1. Germline assignment: CDR1 KGHSH and CDR2 LQKENI. V was clipped by 6 bases and J by 8 bases; unmatched bases: 8. The CDR3 covers 14 residues.

V and J are TRBV11-2 and TRBJ1-1; D perhaps matches TRBD1 (6 bases). Trimming took off 4 bases at V and 4 bases at J, with 13 bases between the two ends. CDR3 size: 14 residues. CDR1 is SGHAT and CDR2 is FQNNGV in the germline V gene. CDR3 sequence: CASSSNRGSTEAFF. Here the CDR3 DNA reads TGTGCCAGCAGCTCGAATAGGGGGAGCACTGAAGCTTTCTTT.

This clone was found a few times. This sequence joins TRBV5-1 and TRBJ2-1, with a tentative D call TRBD2 (7 bases). Trimming pared 2 bases from V and 8 bases from J, leaving 14 bases between. CDR1 SGHRS and CDR2 YFSETQ come from the germline V gene. CDR3 length equals 14 residues. The CDR3 bases are TGCGCCAGCAGCTTAGGGGGGGCCGGGGATGAGCAGTTCTTC. Its translation: CASSLGGAGDEQFF.

The rearrangement uses TRBV15 and TRBJ2-5; D is perhaps TRBD2 (6 bases). CDR3 length equals 16 residues. CDR1 is LNHNV, CDR2 YYDKDF, per germline (reference sequence). Trimming removed 0 bases from V and 5 bases from J, with 16 bases in between. The CDR3 DNA reads as TGTGCCACCAGCAGAGAAAGGAGGGAGAGTGGGGAGACCCAGTACTTC. Amino acid sequence: CATSRERRESGETQYF.

The chain recombines TRBV30 with TRBJ1-6; 9 bases align to TRBD1. Trimming removed 0 bases from V and 9 bases from J; junction bases left unmatched: 3. CDR1 GTSNPN and CDR2 SVGIG come from the germline V gene (reference sequence). The CDR3 extends over 14 amino acids. This CDR3 is CAWSVGTGSSPLHF. The CDR3, as DNA: TGTGCCTGGAGTGTCGGGACAGGGAGTTCACCCCTCCACTTT.

The V gene is TRBV5-8, the J gene TRBJ2-5; D is unresolved. Germline V gene data show CDR1 as SGHTS and CDR2 as YDEGEE. The CDR3 runs to 13 residues. Trimming pared 0 bases from V and 5 bases from J, leaving 8 bases between. CDR3 sequence reads: CASSLGLGETQYF. The CDR3 DNA reads as TGTGCCAGCAGCTTGGGCCTCGGGGAGACCCAGTACTTC.